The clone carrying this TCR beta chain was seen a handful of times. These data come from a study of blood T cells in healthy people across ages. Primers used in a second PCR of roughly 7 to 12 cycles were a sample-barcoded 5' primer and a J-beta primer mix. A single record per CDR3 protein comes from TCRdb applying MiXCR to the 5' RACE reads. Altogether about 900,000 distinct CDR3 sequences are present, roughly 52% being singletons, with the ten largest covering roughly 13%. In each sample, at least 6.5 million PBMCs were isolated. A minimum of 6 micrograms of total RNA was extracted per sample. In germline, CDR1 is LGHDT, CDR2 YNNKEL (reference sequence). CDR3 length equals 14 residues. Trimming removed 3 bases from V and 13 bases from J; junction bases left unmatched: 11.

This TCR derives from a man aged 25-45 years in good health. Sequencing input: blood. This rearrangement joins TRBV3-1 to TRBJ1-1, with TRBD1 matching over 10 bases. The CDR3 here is CASSQETGTGVVFF. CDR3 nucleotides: TGTGCCAGCAGCCAGGAAACCGGGACAGGGGTTGTTTTCTTT.